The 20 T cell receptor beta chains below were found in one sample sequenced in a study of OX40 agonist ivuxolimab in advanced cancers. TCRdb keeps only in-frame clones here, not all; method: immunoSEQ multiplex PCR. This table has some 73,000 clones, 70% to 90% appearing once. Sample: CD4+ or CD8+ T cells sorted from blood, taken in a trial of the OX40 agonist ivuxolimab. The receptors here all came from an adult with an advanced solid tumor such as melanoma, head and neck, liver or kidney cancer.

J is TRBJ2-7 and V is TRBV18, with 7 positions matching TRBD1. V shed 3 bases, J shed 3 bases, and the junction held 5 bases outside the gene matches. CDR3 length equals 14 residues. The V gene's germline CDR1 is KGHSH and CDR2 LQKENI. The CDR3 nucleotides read TGTGCCAGCTCACCCGTGGACAGGCTCTACGAGCAGTACTTC. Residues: CASSPVDRLYEQYF.

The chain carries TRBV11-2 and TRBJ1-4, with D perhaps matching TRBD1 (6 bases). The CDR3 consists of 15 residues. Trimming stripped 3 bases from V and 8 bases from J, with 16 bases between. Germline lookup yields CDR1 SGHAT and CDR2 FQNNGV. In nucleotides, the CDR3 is TGTGCCAGCAGCTTCCTTGCGGGGGCGTACGAAAAACTGTTTTTT. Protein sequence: CASSFLAGAYEKLFF.

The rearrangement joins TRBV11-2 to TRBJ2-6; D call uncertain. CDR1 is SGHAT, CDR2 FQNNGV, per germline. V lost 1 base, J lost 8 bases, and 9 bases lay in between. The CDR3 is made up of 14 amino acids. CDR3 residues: CASSLAGRSNVLTF. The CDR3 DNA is TGTGCCAGCAGCTTAGCCGGCCGATCCAACGTCCTGACTTTC.

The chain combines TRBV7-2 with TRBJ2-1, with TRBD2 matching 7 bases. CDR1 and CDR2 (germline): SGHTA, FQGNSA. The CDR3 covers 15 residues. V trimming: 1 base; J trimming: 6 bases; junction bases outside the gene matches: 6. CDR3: CASSLVFSGVNEQFF. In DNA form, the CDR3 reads TGTGCCAGCAGCTTAGTCTTCAGCGGGGTCAATGAGCAGTTCTTC.

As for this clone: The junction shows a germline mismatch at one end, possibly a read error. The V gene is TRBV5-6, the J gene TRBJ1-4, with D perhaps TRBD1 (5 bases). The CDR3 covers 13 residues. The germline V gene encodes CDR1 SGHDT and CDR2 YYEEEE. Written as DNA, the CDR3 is TGTGCCAGCAGCTTGACTGGCAGGGAGCCCCATATTTTT. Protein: CASSLTGREPHIF. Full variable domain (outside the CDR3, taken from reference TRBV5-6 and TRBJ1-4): DAGVTQSPTHLIKTRGQQVTLRCSPKSGHDTVSWYQQALGQGPQFIFQYYEEEERQRGNFPDRFSGHQFPNYSSELNVNALLLGDSALYLCASSLTGREPHIFGSGTQLSVL.

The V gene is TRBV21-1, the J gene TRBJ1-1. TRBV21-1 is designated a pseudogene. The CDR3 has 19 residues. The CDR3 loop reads CASSKVFLPRTPPSTEAFF. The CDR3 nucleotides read TGTGCCAGCAGCAAAGTCTTTCTCCCCCGGACCCCACCCTCCACTGAAGCTTTCTTT.

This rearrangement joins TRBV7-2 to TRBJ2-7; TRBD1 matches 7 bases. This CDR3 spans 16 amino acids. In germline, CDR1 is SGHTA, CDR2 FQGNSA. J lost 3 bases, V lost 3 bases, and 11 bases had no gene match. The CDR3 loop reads CASSLGSGTDGYEQYF. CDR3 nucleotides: TGTGCCAGCAGCTTGGGCTCCGGGACAGACGGCTACGAGCAGTACTTC.

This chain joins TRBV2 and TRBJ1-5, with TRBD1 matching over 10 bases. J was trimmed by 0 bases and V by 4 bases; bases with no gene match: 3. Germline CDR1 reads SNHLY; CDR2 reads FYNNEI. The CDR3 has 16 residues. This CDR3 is CASSGTGGISNQPQHF. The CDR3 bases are TGTGCCAGCAGTGGGACAGGGGGAATTAGCAATCAGCCCCAGCATTTT.

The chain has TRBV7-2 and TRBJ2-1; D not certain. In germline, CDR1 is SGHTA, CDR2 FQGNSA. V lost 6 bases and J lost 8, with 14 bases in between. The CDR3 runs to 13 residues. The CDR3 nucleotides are TGTGCCAGCAGTACCCGTCGCGCCTATGAGCAGTTCTTC. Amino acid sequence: CASSTRRAYEQFF.

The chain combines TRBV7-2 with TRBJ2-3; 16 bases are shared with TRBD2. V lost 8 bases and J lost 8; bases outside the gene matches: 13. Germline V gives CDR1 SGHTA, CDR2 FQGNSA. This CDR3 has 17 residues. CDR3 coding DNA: TGTGCCAGCGGGACTAGCGGGAGGGTTTCAGATACCGCTACGCAGTATTTT. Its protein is CASGTSGRVSDTATQYF.

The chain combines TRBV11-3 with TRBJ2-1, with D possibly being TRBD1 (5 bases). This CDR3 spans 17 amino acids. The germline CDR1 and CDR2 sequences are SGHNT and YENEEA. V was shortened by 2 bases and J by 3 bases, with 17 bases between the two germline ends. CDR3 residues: CASSLPHTGKIYNEQFF. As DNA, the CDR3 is TGTGCCAGCAGCTTACCACATACAGGTAAGATCTACAATGAGCAGTTCTTC.

The CDR3 sequence is CASSSPQGTHGYTF. The CDR3, as DNA: TGTGCCAGCAGTTCACCACAGGGGACCCATGGCTACACCTTC. V and J are TRBV6-6 and TRBJ1-2, with 7 bases fitting TRBD1. CDR3 size: 14 residues. J lost 6 bases, V lost 4 bases, and 8 bases had no gene match. Germline V gene lookup returns CDR1 MNHNY and CDR2 SVGAGI (reference sequence).

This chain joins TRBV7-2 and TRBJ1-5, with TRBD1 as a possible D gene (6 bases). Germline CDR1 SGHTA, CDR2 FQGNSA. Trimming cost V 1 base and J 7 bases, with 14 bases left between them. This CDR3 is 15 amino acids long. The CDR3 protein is CASSLVPGQIQPQHF. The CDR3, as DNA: TGTGCCAGCAGCTTAGTCCCGGGACAAATCCAGCCCCAGCATTTT.

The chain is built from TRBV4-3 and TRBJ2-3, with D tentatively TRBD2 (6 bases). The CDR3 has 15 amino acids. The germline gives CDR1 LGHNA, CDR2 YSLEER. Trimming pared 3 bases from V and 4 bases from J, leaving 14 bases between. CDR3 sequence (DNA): TGCGCCAGCAGCCATCGATGGAGGGGTGCAGATACGCAGTATTTT. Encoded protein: CASSHRWRGADTQYF.

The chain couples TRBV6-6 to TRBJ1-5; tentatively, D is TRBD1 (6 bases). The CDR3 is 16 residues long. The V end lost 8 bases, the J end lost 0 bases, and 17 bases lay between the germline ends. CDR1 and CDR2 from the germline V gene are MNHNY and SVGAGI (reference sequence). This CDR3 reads CASQDGQQNSNQPQHF. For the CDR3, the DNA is TGTGCCAGCCAGGACGGACAGCAAAATAGCAATCAGCCCCAGCATTTT.

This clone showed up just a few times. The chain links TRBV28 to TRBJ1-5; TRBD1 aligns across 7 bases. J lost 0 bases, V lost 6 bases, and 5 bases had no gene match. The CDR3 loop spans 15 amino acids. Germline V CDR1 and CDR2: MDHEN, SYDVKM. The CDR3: CASSKTGISNQPQHF. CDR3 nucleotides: TGTGCCAGCAGCAAGACAGGGATTAGCAATCAGCCCCAGCATTTT.

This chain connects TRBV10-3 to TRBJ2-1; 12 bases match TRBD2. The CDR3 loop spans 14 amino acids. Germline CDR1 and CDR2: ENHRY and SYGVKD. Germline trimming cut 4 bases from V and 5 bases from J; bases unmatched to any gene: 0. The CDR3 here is CAISGTSGDNEQFF. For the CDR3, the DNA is TGTGCCATCAGTGGGACTAGCGGGGACAATGAGCAGTTCTTC.

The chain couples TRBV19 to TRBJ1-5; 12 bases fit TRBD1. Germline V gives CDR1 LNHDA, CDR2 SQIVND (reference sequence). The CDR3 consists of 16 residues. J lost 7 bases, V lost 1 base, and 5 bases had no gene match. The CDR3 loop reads CASSIGDRGRLQPQHF. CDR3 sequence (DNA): TGTGCCAGTAGTATAGGGGACAGGGGGCGCCTCCAGCCCCAGCATTTT.

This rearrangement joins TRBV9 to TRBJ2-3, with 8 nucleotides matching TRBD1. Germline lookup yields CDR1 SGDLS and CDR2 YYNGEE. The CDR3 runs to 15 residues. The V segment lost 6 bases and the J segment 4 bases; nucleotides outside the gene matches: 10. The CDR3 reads CASTTTGGGPDTQYF. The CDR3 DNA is TGTGCCAGCACCACTACAGGGGGTGGTCCAGATACGCAGTATTTT.

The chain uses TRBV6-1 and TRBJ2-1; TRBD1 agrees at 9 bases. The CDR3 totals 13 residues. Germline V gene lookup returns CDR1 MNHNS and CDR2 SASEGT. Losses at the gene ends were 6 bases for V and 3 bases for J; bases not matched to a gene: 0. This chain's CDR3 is CASRTGGYNEQFF. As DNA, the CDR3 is TGTGCCAGCAGGACAGGGGGCTACAATGAGCAGTTCTTC.